The 10 T cell receptor beta chains below were found in one sample sequenced in a study of blood T cells in healthy people across ages. Using a J-beta primer mix together with a sample-barcoded 5' primer, a second PCR was run for roughly 7 to 12 cycles. In TCRdb, the 5' RACE reads were re-called with MiXCR into one record per CDR3 protein. The repertoire consists of over 950,000 distinct CDR3 sequences, with around 54% occurring once and the leading ten covering about 21%. The specimen sequenced was blood. All receptors derive from a woman aged 60-75 years in good health.

V usage is TRBV15 and J usage is TRBJ2-7; perhaps D is TRBD1 or TRBD2 (5 bases each). The CDR3 totals 15 residues. Germline V gene lookup returns CDR1 LNHNV and CDR2 YYDKDF (reference sequence). V shed 2 bases and J shed 7 bases, with 18 bases lying between them. CDR3 DNA: TGTGCCACCAGCAGATCCCTGGGTAGCGAGGGGGAGCAGTACTTC. Protein product: CATSRSLGSEGEQYF.

In this sample, this clonotype turned up a few times. V and J are TRBV6-5 and TRBJ2-7; maybe TRBD1 (6 bases). Germline V gene sequence: CDR1 MNHEY, CDR2 SVGAGI. CDR3 size: 16 residues. Trimming removed 2 bases from V and 0 bases from J, with 14 bases in between. The CDR3 DNA reads TGTGCCAGCAGTTACACCGGGACATCGGCCTCCTACGAGCAGTACTTC. Translation gives CASSYTGTSASYEQYF.

The chain combines TRBV12-3 or TRBV12-4 with TRBJ2-2; tentative D call: TRBD2 (5 bases). The CDR3 length is 16 residues. V lost 3 bases and J lost 1, with 12 bases in between. CDR3 amino acids: CASSFSAVKNTGELFF. The DNA for the CDR3 is TGTGCCAGCAGTTTCTCAGCGGTAAAGAACACCGGGGAGCTGTTTTTT.

This clonotype has a count of ten or more. This sequence joins TRBV29-1 and TRBJ2-1, with D unclear. There are 12 residues in the CDR3. Germline assignment: CDR1 SQVTM and CDR2 ANQGSEA. Deletions cut 7 bases from V and 8 bases from J, with 15 bases between. CDR3 region: CSARGQPDEQFF. Written as DNA, the CDR3 is TGCAGCGCTCGTGGGCAGCCGGATGAGCAGTTCTTC.

The gene calls are TRBV12-3 or TRBV12-4 and TRBJ2-3, with D perhaps assigned TRBD1 or TRBD2 (6 bases each). This CDR3 has 15 residues. V shed 8 bases and J shed 1 base, with 16 bases lying between them. Here the CDR3 reads CASGSPGAGTDTQYF. The CDR3 nucleotides read TGTGCCAGCGGCTCCCCGGGGGCAGGCACAGATACGCAGTATTTT.

CDR3 sequence reads: CASSDNTGEETQYF. The CDR3 bases are TGTGCCAGCAGCGACAATACAGGGGAAGAGACCCAGTACTTC. This chain connects TRBV7-9 to TRBJ2-5, with TRBD1 identical over 7 bases. V lost 5 bases and J lost 3; bases outside the gene matches: 6. The CDR3 consists of 14 residues. CDR1 is SEHNR, CDR2 FQNEAQ, per germline (reference sequence).

About this clonotype itself: One junction end does not reproduce the germline sequence, and a read error may be involved. The chain carries TRBV7-9 and TRBJ1-2; no definite D call. Germline V gene lookup returns CDR1 SEHNR and CDR2 FQNEAQ (reference sequence). CDR3 length: 14 amino acids. This CDR3 reads CASSLEVNLYGNTF. DNA of the CDR3: TGTGCCAGCAGCTTAGAGGTCAATCTATATGGCAACACCTTC.

The chain is built from TRBV28 and TRBJ2-1, with D maybe TRBD1 (5 bases). The CDR3 has 14 amino acids. Germline lookup yields CDR1 MDHEN and CDR2 SYDVKM. V dropped 7 bases and J dropped 8 bases, with 18 bases sitting between them. The CDR3 loop is CASNLAQGLDEQFF. The DNA of the CDR3 is TGTGCCAGCAATCTTGCCCAGGGTTTGGATGAGCAGTTCTTC.

V gene TRBV6-1 combines with J gene TRBJ2-2; 7 positions match TRBD2. From germline, CDR1 is MNHNS and CDR2 SASEGT. This CDR3 has 14 residues. The J segment lost 5 bases and the V segment lost 2 bases, leaving 2 bases of the junction unmatched. CDR3 nucleotides: TGTGCCAGCAGTGAATTGCGGGGGACCGGGGAGCTGTTTTTT. This gives the protein CASSELRGTGELFF.

This clonotype occurred many times. The chain combines TRBV3-1 with TRBJ2-5; 9 bases fit TRBD2. Germline lookup yields CDR1 LGHDT and CDR2 YNNKEL (reference sequence). J gave up 4 bases and V 6 bases, and 12 bases lay outside the gene matches. The CDR3 covers 16 residues. CDR3 in DNA: TGTGCCAGCAGTAAGGGTAGCGGGAGCCCGACAGAGACCCAGTACTTC. Amino acids: CASSKGSGSPTETQYF.